The 30 T cell receptor beta chains listed next were all sequenced from one sample in a study of cytomegalovirus exposure and HLA in healthy donors. The PCR made use of 60 Vbeta and 13 Jbeta primers. Assay used: immunoSEQ multiplex PCR; TCRdb lists only in-frame clones, some missing. Among about 170,000 clones, around 84% were seen once, and the ten largest hold 1%. Sequences were obtained from PBMCs. These receptors all come from a boy under 10 years old in good health and CMV-seronegative.

The chain links TRBV7-8 to TRBJ2-7, with D perhaps matching TRBD1 (5 bases). Germline CDR1 is SGHVS and CDR2 is FQNEAQ. The CDR3 sequence is 13 residues long. Trimming removed 0 bases from V and 6 bases from J, with 9 bases in between. The CDR3: CASSLAQGTEQYV. The CDR3 DNA reads as TGTGCCAGCAGCTTAGCGCAGGGTACCGAGCAGTACGTC.

The rearrangement links TRBV11-3 to TRBJ2-1; the match to TRBD2 covers 12 bases. The V gene's germline CDR1 is SGHNT and CDR2 YENEEA. Trimming at V came to 4 bases and at J to 7 bases, leaving 5 bases not matched to a gene. This CDR3 contains 15 residues. The CDR3 loop reads CASSYLAGGPNEQFF. DNA of the CDR3: TGTGCCAGCAGCTATCTAGCGGGAGGGCCAAATGAGCAGTTCTTC.

This clone was observed a single time. This rearrangement joins TRBV5-4 to TRBJ1-5; the match to TRBD1 covers 9 bases. V trimming: 4 bases; J trimming: 4 bases; junction bases outside the gene matches: 6. Germline V gene data show CDR1 as SGHNT and CDR2 as YYREEE (reference sequence). There are 15 residues in the CDR3. The CDR3, as DNA: TGTGCCAGCAGCCCGGACAGGGGAGAAAATCAGCCCCAGCATTTT. Amino acids: CASSPDRGENQPQHF.

CDR3 bases: TGCGCCAGCAGCTTGGGAGGCAGTATCTCTGGAAACACCATATATTTT. This sequence encodes CASSLGGSISGNTIYF. This chain links TRBV5-1 with TRBJ1-3, with D unclear. V lost 0 bases and J 0 bases, leaving 10 bases between the germline ends. This CDR3 is built from 16 residues. CDR1 SGHRS and CDR2 YFSETQ come from the germline V gene.

The chain has TRBV4-1 and TRBJ2-7, with 8 bases fitting TRBD1. Germline V gene sequence: CDR1 MGHRA, CDR2 YSYEKL. CDR3 length equals 14 residues. With 3 bases clipped from V and 4 bases from J, the junction kept 5 bases outside the gene matches. This chain's CDR3 is CASSQFQGAYEQYF. CDR3 DNA: TGCGCCAGCAGCCAGTTTCAGGGGGCGTACGAGCAGTACTTC.

This chain uses TRBV11-2 with TRBJ2-7, with D possibly TRBD1 on 6 matching bases. The CDR3 has 15 residues. V lost 0 bases to trimming and J lost 4 bases, with 13 bases between them. Per the germline V gene, CDR1 is SGHAT and CDR2 is FQNNGV. The CDR3 here is CASSLEFSGAYEQYV. In DNA form, the CDR3 reads TGTGCCAGCAGCTTAGAGTTCTCAGGGGCATACGAGCAGTACGTC.

This clone was detected only a few times. The chain couples TRBV11-2 to TRBJ2-3; 7 bases fit TRBD2. Unmatched junction bases numbered 5, after V lost 3 bases and J lost 2 bases. Germline V gene lookup returns CDR1 SGHAT and CDR2 FQNNGV. The CDR3 has 15 residues. This CDR3 is CASSFVAGDTDTQYF. Written as DNA, the CDR3 is TGTGCCAGCAGCTTTGTAGCGGGCGACACAGATACGCAGTATTTT.

The chain joins TRBV5-1 to TRBJ1-1; no clear D. The germline CDR1 and CDR2 sequences are SGHRS and YFSETQ. The CDR3 runs 15 residues. V was trimmed by 4 bases and J by 4 bases, leaving 17 bases between them. DNA of the CDR3: TGCGCCAGCAGCCACCTCCTCGGGAGGCGCACTGAAGCTTTCTTT. Amino acid sequence: CASSHLLGRRTEAFF.

V gene TRBV10-1 combines with J gene TRBJ2-1; 8 bases line up with TRBD1. CDR3 length: 14 amino acids. Germline assignment: CDR1 WNHNN and CDR2 SYGVQD (reference sequence). With 9 bases clipped from V and 5 bases from J, the junction kept 9 bases outside the gene matches. The CDR3 region is CARHDRGGHNEQFF. The CDR3 DNA is TGCGCCAGACATGACAGGGGCGGCCACAATGAGCAGTTCTTC.

This sequence joins TRBV13 and TRBJ1-2; D possibly corresponds to TRBD1 (5 bases). Germline CDR1 and CDR2: PRHDT and FYEKMQ (reference sequence). The ends were cut back, 4 bases at V and 4 bases at J, with 13 bases in the middle. This CDR3 comprises 14 residues. The chain's CDR3 is CASSYLRDGYGYTF. CDR3 in DNA: TGTGCCAGCAGCTACCTCAGGGATGGCTATGGCTACACCTTC.

The chain combines TRBV6-5 with TRBJ2-1; D uncertain. Germline-derived CDR1 and CDR2 are MNHEY and SVGAGI. Trimming took off 6 bases at V and 6 bases at J, with 9 bases between the two ends. The CDR3 contains 12 residues. Written as DNA, the CDR3 is TGTGCCAGCAGGAGACCGGGCAATGAGCAGTTCTTC. Protein: CASRRPGNEQFF.

The chain is built from TRBV15 and TRBJ1-4, with TRBD1 matching 12 bases. CDR1 is LNHNV and CDR2 is YYDKDF in the germline V gene (reference sequence). CDR3 size: 16 residues. V shed 8 bases and J 0 bases; nucleotides not matched to a gene: 4. The CDR3 coding sequence is TGTGCCACCCACCGGGACAGGGGGCCAACTAATGAAAAACTGTTTTTT. Translation: CATHRDRGPTNEKLFF.

This rearrangement joins TRBV6-4 to TRBJ2-2; 8 bases are shared with TRBD1. The trim removed 3 bases at V and 6 bases at J, leaving 12 bases unmatched. Germline assignment: CDR1 MRHNA and CDR2 SNTAGT. The CDR3 is 17 residues long. The CDR3 loop reads CASSESPGQEGAGELFF. In DNA, the CDR3 is TGTGCCAGCAGTGAATCTCCGGGACAGGAAGGGGCCGGGGAGCTGTTTTTT.

The genes are TRBV27 and TRBJ1-2, with D possibly matching TRBD1 (6 bases). V lost 3 bases to trimming and J lost 8 bases, with 13 bases between them. Germline CDR1 is MNHEY and CDR2 is SMNVEV (reference sequence). CDR3 size: 13 residues. The CDR3 coding sequence is TGTGCCAGCAGTTTGTGGGGGCAAGACGGCTACACCTTC. This translates into CASSLWGQDGYTF.

This clone has just one count. The chain combines TRBV19 with TRBJ2-1; the D is unclear. V was cut by 5 bases and J by 2 bases, with 16 bases left in between. Germline CDR1 is LNHDA and CDR2 is SQIVND (reference sequence). This CDR3 contains 16 residues. The CDR3 region is CASSPLENAPYNEQFF. CDR3 DNA sequence: TGTGCCAGTAGTCCGTTAGAGAATGCCCCCTACAATGAGCAGTTCTTC.

This sequence joins TRBV28 and TRBJ1-2; 9 nucleotides align to TRBD1. V was pared by 4 bases and J by 6 bases, with 6 bases of the junction left unmatched. The CDR3 is made up of 14 amino acids. Germline lookup yields CDR1 MDHEN and CDR2 SYDVKM. The CDR3 loop is CASSSPGQGDGYTF. Written as DNA, the CDR3 is TGTGCCAGCAGTTCCCCGGGACAGGGTGATGGCTACACCTTC.

The chain carries TRBV5-1 and TRBJ1-3; D gene ambiguous. CDR1 is SGHRS and CDR2 is YFSETQ in the germline V gene. Trimming pared 4 bases from V and 0 bases from J, leaving 14 bases between. The CDR3 has 16 amino acids. This CDR3 reads CASSAAGTDSGNTIYF. CDR3 DNA sequence: TGCGCCAGCAGCGCCGCGGGCACAGACTCTGGAAACACCATATATTTT. Looking up the rest from reference TRBV5-1 and TRBJ1-3 gives the full variable domain: KAGVTQTPRYLIKTRGQQVTLSCSPISGHRSVSWYQQTPGQGLQFLFEYFSETQRNKGNFPGRFSGRQFSNSRSEMNVSTLELGDSALYLCASSAAGTDSGNTIYFGEGSWLTVV.

The rearrangement uses TRBV21-1 and TRBJ2-5; no check of the table's D call, TRBD1, against the DNA was made. TRBV21-1 constitutes a pseudogene. The CDR3 extends over 15 amino acids. This CDR3 is CASSKRQGARETQYF. DNA for the CDR3: TGTGCCAGCAGCAAAAGACAGGGGGCACGAGAGACCCAGTACTTC.

This rearrangement joins TRBV4-2 to TRBJ2-5, with TRBD2 matching 8 bases. The CDR3 sequence is 16 residues long. The V gene's germline CDR1 is LGHNA and CDR2 YNFKEQ. The V segment lost 1 base and the J segment 4 bases; nucleotides outside the gene matches: 8. The CDR3 nucleotides read TGTGCCAGCAGCCAAGGGGACGGGGGGGCCGCAGAGACCCAGTACTTC. Its translation: CASSQGDGGAAETQYF.

The J gene is TRBJ1-4, the V gene TRBV7-3, with TRBD1 identical over 7 bases. Germline V lookup: CDR1 SGHTA, CDR2 FQGTGA. V shed 2 bases and J 4 bases; nucleotides not matched to a gene: 7. This CDR3 has 16 amino acids. The CDR3 sequence: CASSLGPPGGNEKLFF. The CDR3 DNA sequence: TGTGCCAGCAGCTTAGGGCCTCCAGGGGGTAATGAAAAACTGTTTTTT.

The rearrangement joins TRBV4-1 to TRBJ2-3; the D gene is possibly TRBD1 (6 bases). The CDR3 covers 14 residues. Trimming took 8 bases from V and 4 from J, leaving 16 bases between them. Germline loops: CDR1 MGHRA, CDR2 YSYEKL. The CDR3 bases are TGCGCCAGCGCAACTTGGGGGCCCCCAGATACGCAGTATTTT. This gives the protein CASATWGPPDTQYF.

The chain recombines TRBV2 with TRBJ1-4; D may be TRBD1 (6 bases). The CDR3 has 15 residues. Trimming pared 3 bases from V and 0 bases from J, leaving 8 bases between. Germline V lookup: CDR1 SNHLY, CDR2 FYNNEI. CDR3 residues: CASSDRGTTNEKLFF. CDR3 DNA: TGTGCCAGCAGTGACAGGGGAACAACTAATGAAAAACTGTTTTTT.

This chain joins TRBV6-1 and TRBJ2-3; TRBD1 is a possible D gene (7 bases). The germline V and J ends were trimmed by 1 base and 0 bases, with 14 bases remaining between them. The CDR3 runs to 17 residues. Germline V CDR1 and CDR2: MNHNS, SASEGT. The CDR3 coding sequence is TGTGCCAGCAGTGAAGACAGGGGCGGGGAGAGCACAGATACGCAGTATTTT. Encoded protein: CASSEDRGGESTDTQYF.

The rearrangement links TRBV15 to TRBJ1-1, with TRBD1 matching over 7 bases. The CDR3 consists of 15 residues. V shed 5 bases, J shed 0 bases, and the junction held 6 bases outside the gene matches. The germline V gene has CDR1 LNHNV and CDR2 YYDKDF (reference sequence). CDR3 bases: TGTGCCACCAGCTATAACAGGGGCGTGAACACTGAAGCTTTCTTT. It specifies CATSYNRGVNTEAFF.

This clone was seen only a few times. The V gene is TRBV6-5, the J gene TRBJ1-3; the match to TRBD1 covers 7 bases. Germline values: CDR1 MNHEY, CDR2 SVGAGI. The CDR3 is made up of 14 amino acids. The V gene end was trimmed by 7 bases and the J gene end by 2 bases; junction bases not matched to a gene: 5. CDR3 sequence reads: CASKGATPGNTIYF. The CDR3 region has the DNA TGTGCCAGCAAGGGGGCAACTCCTGGAAACACCATATATTTT.

The chain joins TRBV28 to TRBJ1-4; maybe TRBD1 (5 bases). V lost 8 bases to trimming and J lost 4 bases, with 11 bases between them. Looked up from germline, CDR1 is MDHEN and CDR2 is SYDVKM. The CDR3 covers 13 residues. The CDR3 DNA reads as TGTGCCAGCGCTGGCCAGGGTAATGAAAAACTGTTTTTT. As protein: CASAGQGNEKLFF.

This rearrangement joins TRBV7-9 to TRBJ2-7; perhaps TRBD1 as D (6 bases). CDR3 size: 12 residues. Germline CDR1 and CDR2: SEHNR and FQNEAQ (reference sequence). V lost 6 bases to trimming and J lost 3 bases, with 9 bases between them. The CDR3 spells CASSSRGYEQYF. The CDR3 DNA follows: TGTGCCAGCAGTTCCAGGGGCTACGAGCAGTACTTC.

This clone turned up a few times. The CDR3 DNA sequence: TGCGCCAGCAGCCCGGGGGGGACGACCACATCGGAGGAGCTGTTTTTT. This codes for CASSPGGTTTSEELFF. V and J are TRBV5-1 and TRBJ2-2; 8 bases align to TRBD2. The CDR3 is 16 residues long. Germline V gives CDR1 SGHRS, CDR2 YFSETQ. J lost 10 bases, V lost 4 bases, and 15 bases had no gene match. The variable domain in full, completed from reference TRBV5-1 and TRBJ2-2, reads KAGVTQTPRYLIKTRGQQVTLSCSPISGHRSVSWYQQTPGQGLQFLFEYFSETQRNKGNFPGRFSGRQFSNSRSEMNVSTLELGDSALYLCASSPGGTTTSEELFFGEGSRLTVL.

This clone was counted between two and nine times. The V call is TRBV28, the J call TRBJ1-1; 7 nucleotides align to TRBD1. Germline V gene sequence: CDR1 MDHEN, CDR2 SYDVKM. The CDR3 covers 15 residues. The J segment lost 3 bases and the V segment lost 3 bases, leaving 7 bases of the junction unmatched. The CDR3 DNA reads as TGTGCCAGCAGTTTTCGGACAGGAGCCCACACTGAAGCTTTCTTT. Translating gives CASSFRTGAHTEAFF. The variable domain in full, with the rest retrieved from reference TRBV28 and TRBJ1-1, is DVKVTQSSRYLVKRTGEKVFLECVQDMDHENMFWYRQDPGLGLRLIYFSYDVKMKEKGDIPEGYSVSREKKERFSLILESASTNQTSMYLCASSFRTGAHTEAFFGQGTRLTVV.

The genes are TRBV7-9 and TRBJ2-7; 8 bases are a match to TRBD1. CDR1 is SEHNR and CDR2 is FQNEAQ in the germline V gene (reference sequence). The CDR3 is 14 residues long. Unmatched junction bases numbered 3, after V lost 3 bases and J lost 2 bases. The CDR3 protein is CASSLSDRAYEQYF. DNA for the CDR3: TGTGCCAGCAGCTTGTCGGACAGGGCCTACGAGCAGTACTTC.